The clone carrying this T cell receptor (beta chain) was detected a few times. It may be a read error: a sequence one base away is much more abundant. All patients reached thyroid surgery having received no treatment beforehand. V was cut by 3 bases and J by 1 base, with 10 bases left in between. CDR1 LNHDA and CDR2 SQIVND come from the germline V gene (reference sequence). The CDR3 is 14 residues long. These data belong to a study of metastatic and nonmetastatic thyroid tumors. Authors' methods: It was from CDR3 differences across clinicopathological groups that a distant-metastasis classifier for papillary thyroid cancer was built. TCRdb redid the clone calls on the PCR reads using MiXCR. For this entry, the V and J calls and clone size follow TCRdb and not the study's own pipeline. The sample comprises tens of thousands of clones, less than 30% of which are singletons, and 6.5% to 9% rests with the top ten.

This receptor was obtained from a female donor with papillary thyroid cancer or a benign thyroid nodule (not recorded which). Some clones in this sample may be carry-over from other donors' samples. Sequencing input: blood. The rearrangement joins TRBV19 to TRBJ2-7, with D unresolved. CDR3 loop: CASSICTSSYEQYF. The CDR3 DNA reads as TGTGCCAGTAGTATCTGTACGTCTTCCTACGAGCAGTACTTC.